The 5 T cell receptor beta chains presented below share a single source sample, sequenced in a study of memory CD4+ T cells and cytomegalovirus serostatus. The sort gate was single viable CD3+CD4+CD8-CD45RO+ cells for memory CD4+ T cells. Method: immunoSEQ multiplex PCR; TCRdb's copy keeps in-frame clones and lacks some. This table has some 87,000 clones, approximately 80% appearing once. Sequencing was carried out using memory CD4+ T cells from blood. Source of these receptors: an adult in good health and CMV-seropositive.

This clone was seen just once. This rearrangement joins TRBV2 to TRBJ1-5; no firm D call. Trimming cost V 6 bases and J 5 bases, with 14 bases left between them. This CDR3 contains 14 residues. Germline V gene data show CDR1 as SNHLY and CDR2 as FYNNEI. This CDR3 reads CASRAVGRDQPQHF. CDR3 bases: TGTGCCAGCAGAGCCGTGGGCAGAGATCAGCCCCAGCATTTT.

The V call is TRBV2, the J call TRBJ1-2; 7 nucleotides agree with TRBD1. V lost 4 bases to trimming and J lost 5 bases; unmatched junction nucleotides: 7. This CDR3 contains 14 residues. The germline CDR1 and CDR2 sequences are SNHLY and FYNNEI. The chain's CDR3 is CASSGRQGLYGYTF. The CDR3 DNA reads as TGTGCCAGCAGTGGGAGACAGGGCCTATATGGCTACACCTTC.

The chain employs TRBV7-3 and TRBJ2-3; D gene uncertain. The CDR3 has 13 amino acids. Germline assignment: CDR1 SGHTA and CDR2 FQGTGA. The V end lost 5 bases, the J end lost 7 bases, and 13 bases lay between the germline ends. CDR3 sequence reads: CASSPEPRNTQYF. CDR3 DNA: TGTGCCAGCAGCCCGGAGCCCCGAAATACGCAGTATTTT.

The rearrangement uses TRBV10-3 and TRBJ2-1, with D possibly TRBD2 on 6 matching bases. The CDR3 covers 13 residues. The V gene's germline CDR1 is ENHRY and CDR2 SYGVKD. V was shortened by 0 bases and J by 12 bases, with 12 bases between the two germline ends. CDR3 sequence (DNA): TGTGCCATCAGTGAGTCTGGGGGAGGACCGCAGTTCTTC. Translated, it gives CAISESGGGPQFF.

The rearrangement links TRBV29-1 to TRBJ2-2; TRBD1 matches 9 bases. This CDR3 is 16 amino acids long. V shed 1 base and J 1 base; nucleotides not matched to a gene: 4. Germline V CDR1 and CDR2: SQVTM, ANQGSEA. CDR3 nucleotide sequence: TGCAGCGTTGAAGCGGGGGACAGGGTGAACACCGGGGAGCTGTTTTTT. The encoded protein is CSVEAGDRVNTGELFF.